This TCR beta chain comes out of a study of blood T cell repertoires in COVID-19. Whole-study context: Specimens from acute and convalescent COVID-19 originated in the United States, Italy and Spain. In each case, the material was cDNA or gDNA derived from T cells, B-cell-depleted T cells, or PBMCs.

The CDR3 sequence is 15 residues long. Per the germline V gene, CDR1 is MDHEN and CDR2 is SYDVKM. The ends lost 6 bases at V and 3 bases at J; junction bases unmatched: 7. In the authors' methods: It was from reference gene primer amplification that nucleated cell counts were estimated. The data were produced by immunoSEQ multiplex PCR, yet TCRdb's version contains in-frame clones alone and is incomplete. Clone size and the V and J calls come from that table; the DNA yielded D and trimming. The repertoire holds approximately 74,000 clones, with roughly 90% as singletons. This clonotype was sampled from a man aged 65-85 years with acute or convalescent COVID-19. Specimen: peripheral blood. The genes are TRBV28 and TRBJ2-1; the match to TRBD1 covers 8 bases. The CDR3 loop is CASSRAGTGYNEQFF. The CDR3 DNA reads as TGTGCCAGCAGCCGCGCCGGGACAGGCTACAATGAGCAGTTCTTC.